Here is one TCR beta chain with its context. It was 250 to 350 ng DNA, 25,000 to 35,000 T cell genomes, that went into each replicate PCR of unsorted PBMC. In the authors' workflow: Owing to the provision of junction-only sequences devoid of quality scores by immunoSEQ, filtering differed. This table comes from immunoSEQ multiplex PCR, and its TCRdb copy is limited to in-frame clones, with some not included. V and J calls and clone size are copied from that table; D and trimming were computed from the DNA. The top ten clones hold around 12% of a sample with 500,000 to 650,000 clones, around 77% of them seen once. Donors comprised healthy HIV-negative adults lacking recent acute infections or vaccinations. Trimming left V 0 bases short and J 6 bases short, with 11 bases between. The CDR3 contains 14 residues. Germline CDR1 reads SGHDT; CDR2 reads YYEEEE. These data are taken from a study of shared clonotypes between healthy human individuals.

The rearrangement joins TRBV5-6 to TRBJ2-3; maybe TRBD2 (5 bases). The specimen sequenced was PBMCs. This TCR derives from a woman between 40 and 55 years old in good health. Some clones in this sample may be carry-over from other donors' samples. As DNA, the CDR3 is TGTGCCAGCAGCTTGGTCGCGGGCCCGGATACGCAGTATTTT. Translated, it gives CASSLVAGPDTQYF.